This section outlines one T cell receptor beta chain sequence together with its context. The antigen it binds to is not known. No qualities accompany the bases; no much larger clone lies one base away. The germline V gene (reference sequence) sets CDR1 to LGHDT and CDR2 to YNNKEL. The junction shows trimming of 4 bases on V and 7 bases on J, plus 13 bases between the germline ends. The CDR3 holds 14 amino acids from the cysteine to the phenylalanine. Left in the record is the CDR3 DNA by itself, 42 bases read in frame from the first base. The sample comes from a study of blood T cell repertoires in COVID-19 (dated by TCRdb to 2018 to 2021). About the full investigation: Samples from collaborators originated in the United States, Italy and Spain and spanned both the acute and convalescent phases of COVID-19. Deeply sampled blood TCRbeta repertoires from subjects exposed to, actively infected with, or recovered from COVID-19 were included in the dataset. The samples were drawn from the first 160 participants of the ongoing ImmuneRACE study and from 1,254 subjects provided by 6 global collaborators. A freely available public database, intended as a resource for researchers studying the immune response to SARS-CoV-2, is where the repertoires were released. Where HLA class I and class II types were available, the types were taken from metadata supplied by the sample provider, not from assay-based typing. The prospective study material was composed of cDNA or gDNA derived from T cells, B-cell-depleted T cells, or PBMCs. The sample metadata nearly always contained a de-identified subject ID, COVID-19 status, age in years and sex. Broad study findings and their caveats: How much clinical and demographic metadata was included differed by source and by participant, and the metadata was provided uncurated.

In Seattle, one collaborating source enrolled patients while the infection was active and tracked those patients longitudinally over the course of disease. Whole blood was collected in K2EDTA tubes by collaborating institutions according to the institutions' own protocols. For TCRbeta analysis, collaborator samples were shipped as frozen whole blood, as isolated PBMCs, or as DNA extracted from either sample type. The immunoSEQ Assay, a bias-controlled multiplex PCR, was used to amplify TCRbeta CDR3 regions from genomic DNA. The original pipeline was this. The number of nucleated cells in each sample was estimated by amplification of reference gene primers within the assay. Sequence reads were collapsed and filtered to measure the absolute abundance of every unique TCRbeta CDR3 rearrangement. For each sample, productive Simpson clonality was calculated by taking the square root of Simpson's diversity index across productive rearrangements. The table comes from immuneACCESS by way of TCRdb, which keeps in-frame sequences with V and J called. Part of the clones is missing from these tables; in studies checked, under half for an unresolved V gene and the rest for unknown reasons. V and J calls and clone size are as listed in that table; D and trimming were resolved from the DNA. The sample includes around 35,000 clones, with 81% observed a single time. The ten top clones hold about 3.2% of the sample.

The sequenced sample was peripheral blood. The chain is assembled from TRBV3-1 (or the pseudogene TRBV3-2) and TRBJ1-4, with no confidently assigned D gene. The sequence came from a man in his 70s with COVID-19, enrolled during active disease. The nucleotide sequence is TGTGCCAGCAGCCTAGGAGGGCTAGCTGAAAAACTGTTTTTT. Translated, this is CASSLGGLAEKLFF.